This entry lists 5 T cell receptor beta chains sequenced from one sample in a study of OX40 agonist ivuxolimab in advanced cancers. The protocol was immunoSEQ multiplex PCR, while the TCRdb copy is restricted to in-frame clones and leaves out a portion. The top ten clones hold 7% to 9.5% of a sample with about 67,000 clones, 70% to 90% of them seen once. The sample was CD4+ or CD8+ T cells sorted from blood, taken in a trial of the OX40 agonist ivuxolimab. The receptors were gathered from an adult with an advanced solid tumor such as melanoma, head and neck, liver or kidney cancer.

CDR3 loop: CASGDLPTDTQYF. The CDR3 nucleotides are TGTGCCAGCGGGGACCTACCCACAGATACGCAGTATTTT. The rearrangement joins TRBV6-1 to TRBJ2-3; D tentatively reads TRBD1 or TRBD2 (5 bases each). The length of the CDR3 is 13 residues. Looked up from germline, CDR1 is MNHNS and CDR2 is SASEGT. The V end was cut by 8 bases, the J end by 2 bases, with 11 bases between.

The V and J genes are TRBV7-2 and TRBJ2-2; D is perhaps TRBD1 or TRBD2 (6 bases each). The ends were cut back, 2 bases at V and 8 bases at J, with 15 bases in the middle. In germline, CDR1 is SGHTA, CDR2 FQGNSA. The CDR3 consists of 15 residues. CDR3 nucleotides: TGTGCCAGCAGCTTATCTCCAGGGGAGGTTGGGGAGCTGTTTTTT. This encodes CASSLSPGEVGELFF. The whole variable domain, remainder taken from reference TRBV7-2 and TRBJ2-2, is GAGVSQSPSNKVTEKGKDVELRCDPISGHTALYWYRQSLGQGLEFLIYFQGNSAPDKSGLPSDRFSAERTGGSVSTLTIQRTQQEDSAVYLCASSLSPGEVGELFFGEGSRLTVL.

Notes on this clone: This sample also contains other DNA sequences that code for the same CDR3. V and J are TRBV18 and TRBJ1-5, with D unclear. V was trimmed by 2 bases and J by 2 bases, leaving 4 bases between them. Germline assignment: CDR1 KGHSH and CDR2 LQKENI. There are 13 residues in the CDR3. The CDR3 is CASSPGGNQPQHF. The CDR3, as DNA: TGTGCCAGCTCACCAGGAGGCAATCAGCCCCAGCATTTT.

The chain joins TRBV4-2 to TRBJ2-3, with 10 bases matching TRBD2. The ends lost 4 bases at V and 6 bases at J; junction bases unmatched: 10. Germline V CDR1 and CDR2: LGHNA, YNFKEQ. There are 16 residues in the CDR3. The CDR3, as DNA: TGTGCCAGCAGCCCATCCGGGACTAGCGTTGCCGATACGCAGTATTTT. Its protein is CASSPSGTSVADTQYF.

The chain is built from TRBV4-3 and TRBJ2-7; D unresolved. Trimming stripped 0 bases from V and 0 bases from J, with 6 bases between. The CDR3 extends over 14 amino acids. Germline CDR1 LGHNA, CDR2 YSLEER. The CDR3 is CASSQEKFSYEQYF. CDR3 bases: TGCGCCAGCAGCCAAGAGAAGTTCTCCTACGAGCAGTACTTC.